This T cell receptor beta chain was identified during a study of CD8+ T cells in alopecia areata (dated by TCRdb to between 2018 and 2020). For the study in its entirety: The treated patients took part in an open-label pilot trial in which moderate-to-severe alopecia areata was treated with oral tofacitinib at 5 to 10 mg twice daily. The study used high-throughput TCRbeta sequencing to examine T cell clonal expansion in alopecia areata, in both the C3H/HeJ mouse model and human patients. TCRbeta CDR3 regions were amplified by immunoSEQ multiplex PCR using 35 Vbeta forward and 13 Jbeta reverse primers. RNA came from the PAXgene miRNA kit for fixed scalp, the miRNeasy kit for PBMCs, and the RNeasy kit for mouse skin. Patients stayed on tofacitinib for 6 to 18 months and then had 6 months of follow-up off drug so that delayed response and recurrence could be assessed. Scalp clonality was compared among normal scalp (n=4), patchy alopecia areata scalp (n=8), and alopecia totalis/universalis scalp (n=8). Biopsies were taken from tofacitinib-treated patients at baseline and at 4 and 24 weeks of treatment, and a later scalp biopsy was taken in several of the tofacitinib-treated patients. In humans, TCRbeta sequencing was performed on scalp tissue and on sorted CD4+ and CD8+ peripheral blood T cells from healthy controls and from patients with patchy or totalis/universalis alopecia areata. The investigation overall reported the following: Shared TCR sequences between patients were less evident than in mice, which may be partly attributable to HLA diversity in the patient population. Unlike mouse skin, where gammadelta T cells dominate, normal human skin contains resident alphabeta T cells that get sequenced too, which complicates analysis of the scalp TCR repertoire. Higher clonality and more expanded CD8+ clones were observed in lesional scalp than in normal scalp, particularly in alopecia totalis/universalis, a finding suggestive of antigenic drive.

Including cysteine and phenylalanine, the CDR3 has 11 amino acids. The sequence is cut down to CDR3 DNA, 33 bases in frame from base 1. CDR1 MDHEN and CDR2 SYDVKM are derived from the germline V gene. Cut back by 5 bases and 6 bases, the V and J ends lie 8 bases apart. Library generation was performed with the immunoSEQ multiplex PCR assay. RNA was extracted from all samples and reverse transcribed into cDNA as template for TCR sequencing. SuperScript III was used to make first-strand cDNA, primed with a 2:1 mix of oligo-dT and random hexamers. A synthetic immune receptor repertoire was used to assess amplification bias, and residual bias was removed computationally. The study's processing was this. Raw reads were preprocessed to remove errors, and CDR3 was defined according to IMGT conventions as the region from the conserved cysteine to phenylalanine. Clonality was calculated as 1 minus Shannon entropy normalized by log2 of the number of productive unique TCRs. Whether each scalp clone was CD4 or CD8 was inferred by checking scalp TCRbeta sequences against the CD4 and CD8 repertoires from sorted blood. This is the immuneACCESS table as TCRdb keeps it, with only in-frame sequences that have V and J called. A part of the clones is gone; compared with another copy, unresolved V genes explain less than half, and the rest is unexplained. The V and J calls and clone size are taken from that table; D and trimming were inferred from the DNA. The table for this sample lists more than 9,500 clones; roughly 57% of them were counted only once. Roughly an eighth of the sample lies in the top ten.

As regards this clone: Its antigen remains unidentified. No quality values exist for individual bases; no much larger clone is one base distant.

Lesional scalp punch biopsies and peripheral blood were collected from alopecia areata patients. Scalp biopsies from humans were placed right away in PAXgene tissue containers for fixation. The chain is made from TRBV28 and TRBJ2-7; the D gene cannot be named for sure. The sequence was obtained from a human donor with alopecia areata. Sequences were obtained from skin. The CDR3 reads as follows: CASSPYGEQYF. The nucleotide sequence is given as TGTGCCAGCAGTCCTTATGGCGAGCAGTACTTC.